These 26 T cell receptor beta chains came from one sample sequenced in a study of T cell responses to AZD1222 COVID-19 vaccine. The table came from immunoSEQ multiplex PCR; TCRdb's copy has only in-frame clones and leaves some out. This sample yields 150,000 to 200,000 clones, of which approximately 90% are seen a single time; around 5.8% belongs to the top ten. The specimen comprised peripheral blood, sampled on day 0 of AZD1222 vaccination. The receptors come from an adult in good health.

The rearrangement uses TRBV5-5 and TRBJ2-1; D is unresolved. The CDR3 runs to 12 residues. V shed 0 bases and J shed 7 bases, with 5 bases lying between them. Per the germline V gene, CDR1 is SGHKS and CDR2 is YYEKEE (reference sequence). In nucleotides, the CDR3 is TGTGCCAGCAGCTTGGCTGGAAATGAGCAGTTCTTC. This sequence encodes CASSLAGNEQFF.

The table lists this clone with a count of one. This chain links TRBV6-2 or TRBV6-3 with TRBJ1-5; D unclear. V lost 2 bases and J 1 base, leaving 12 bases between the germline ends. The CDR3 is 16 residues long. CDR1 and CDR2 from the germline V gene are MNHEY and SVGEGT. CDR3 in DNA: TGTGCCAGCAGTTACCTTTTCTCGACAAGCAATCAGCCCCAGCATTTT. Translation: CASSYLFSTSNQPQHF.

This clone was seen a few times. Germline is not matched at one junction end, which may reflect a read error. This CDR3 is also generated by other DNA sequences in the sample. V usage is TRBV2 and J usage is TRBJ2-7, with D possibly matching TRBD1 (5 bases). Germline V gene data show CDR1 as SNHLY and CDR2 as FYNNEI. CDR3 length equals 12 residues. Here the CDR3 reads CASREDSYEQYF. CDR3 bases: TGTGCCAGCAGAGAAGACAGCTACGAGCAGTACTTC.

The chain links TRBV5-6 to TRBJ2-5; 7 nucleotides align to TRBD1. Germline CDR1 reads SGHDT; CDR2 reads YYEEEE. CDR3 length: 15 amino acids. The J segment lost 5 bases and the V segment lost 1 base, leaving 8 bases of the junction unmatched. The CDR3 DNA is TGTGCCAGCAGCTTGAGCAGGGGGTCCGTGGAGACCCAGTACTTC. Protein: CASSLSRGSVETQYF. The full variable domain, in which reference TRBV5-6 and TRBJ2-5 provide the parts outside the CDR3, is DAGVTQSPTHLIKTRGQQVTLRCSPKSGHDTVSWYQQALGQGPQFIFQYYEEEERQRGNFPDRFSGHQFPNYSSELNVNALLLGDSALYLCASSLSRGSVETQYFGPGTRLLVL.

The CDR3 spells CASSLARVNSYEQYF. The CDR3 DNA reads as TGTGCCAGCAGCTTAGCGCGTGTCAACTCCTACGAGCAGTACTTC. The gene calls are TRBV7-9 and TRBJ2-7; D gene unclear. The CDR3 is made up of 15 amino acids. Trimming removed 0 bases at V and 0 bases at J, with 9 bases between. Germline CDR1 reads SEHNR; CDR2 reads FQNEAQ (reference sequence).

This clone was detected a few times. The CDR3 DNA is TGTGCCGGAGCGGACAGCTCCTACGAGCAGTACTTC. Its protein product is CAGADSSYEQYF. The chain uses TRBV18 and TRBJ2-7, with D tentatively TRBD1 (6 bases). The CDR3 spans 12 residues. The germline V gene encodes CDR1 KGHSH and CDR2 LQKENI. Trimming cost V 11 bases and J 0 bases, with 11 bases left between them.

In its sample, this clone was seen once. CDR3 residues: CASQVTEHNEKLFF. The CDR3 coding sequence is TGTGCCAGCCAAGTGACCGAACATAATGAAAAACTGTTTTTT. The gene calls are TRBV2 and TRBJ1-4; D uncertain. Deletions cut 8 bases from V and 4 bases from J, with 14 bases between. Germline V gives CDR1 SNHLY, CDR2 FYNNEI. The length of the CDR3 is 14 residues.

The chain carries TRBV30 and TRBJ2-1; 8 bases are a match to TRBD1. Trimming cost V 7 bases and J 8 bases; bases outside gene matches: 16. Germline lookup yields CDR1 GTSNPN and CDR2 SVGIG (reference sequence). The CDR3 is 15 amino acids. Here the CDR3 DNA reads TGTGCCTTCTCGGGGGTGACAGGGGAAAACTATGAGCAGTTCTTC. Encoded protein: CAFSGVTGENYEQFF.

This sequence joins TRBV28 and TRBJ2-7; D is ambiguous. The CDR3 runs 12 residues. CDR1 is MDHEN and CDR2 is SYDVKM in the germline V gene. Deletions cut 6 bases from V and 3 bases from J, with 9 bases between. In DNA form, the CDR3 reads TGTGCCAGCAGCCGCAGGATCTACGAGCAGTACTTC. This encodes CASSRRIYEQYF.

The CDR3 here is CASSQDGAGGSADTQYF. The CDR3 DNA reads as TGTGCCAGCAGCCAAGATGGGGCGGGGGGAAGCGCAGATACGCAGTATTTT. The V call is TRBV4-2, the J call TRBJ2-3; TRBD2 agrees at 8 bases. This CDR3 spans 17 amino acids. Trimming removed 0 bases from V and 4 bases from J; junction bases left unmatched: 9. The germline V gene encodes CDR1 LGHNA and CDR2 YNFKEQ.

This chain links TRBV11-3 with TRBJ2-7; D not resolved. Germline lookup yields CDR1 SGHNT and CDR2 YENEEA. This CDR3 region has 12 residues. The V and J ends lost 5 bases and 6 bases respectively, with 11 bases between them. CDR3 sequence reads: CASSAELSEQYF. The CDR3 DNA reads as TGTGCCAGCAGCGCCGAATTGAGCGAGCAGTACTTC.

The V gene is TRBV5-4, the J gene TRBJ2-5, with 9 nucleotides matching TRBD1. The trim removed 3 bases at V and 2 bases at J, leaving 5 bases unmatched. The CDR3 has 15 amino acids. Looked up from germline, CDR1 is SGHNT and CDR2 is YYREEE (reference sequence). CDR3 in amino acids: CASSSGQGPQETQYF. The CDR3 coding sequence is TGTGCCAGCAGCTCGGGACAGGGACCACAAGAGACCCAGTACTTC.

This chain connects TRBV19 to TRBJ1-3; D is undetermined. The CDR3 contains 14 residues. Per germline, CDR1 LNHDA and CDR2 SQIVND (reference sequence). V was shortened by 5 bases and J by 0 bases, with 8 bases between the two germline ends. CDR3 in amino acids: CASSARGSGNTIYF. In DNA form, the CDR3 reads TGTGCCAGTAGTGCCCGGGGCTCTGGAAACACCATATATTTT. Supplemented by reference TRBV19 and TRBJ1-3, the full variable domain reads DGGITQSPKYLFRKEGQNVTLSCEQNLNHDAMYWYRQDPGQGLRLIYYSQIVNDFQKGDIAEGYSVSREKKESFPLTVTSAQKNPTAFYLCASSARGSGNTIYFGEGSWLTVV.

V gene TRBV2 combines with J gene TRBJ2-7, with 7 bases that match TRBD1. V was pared by 8 bases and J by 3 bases, with 7 bases of the junction left unmatched. The CDR3 sequence is 13 residues long. Germline assignment: CDR1 SNHLY and CDR2 FYNNEI. The CDR3 DNA reads TGTGCCAGCTATGACAGGGCCTACTACGAGCAGTACTTC. Protein: CASYDRAYYEQYF.

CDR3 sequence (DNA): TGTGCCAGCAGCTCCGAAGGACCTAACTATGGCTACACCTTC. Translating gives CASSSEGPNYGYTF. The chain joins TRBV7-3 to TRBJ1-2, with D unresolved. The CDR3 has 14 amino acids. Germline CDR1 is SGHTA and CDR2 is FQGTGA. V was trimmed by 4 bases and J by 0 bases, leaving 9 bases between them. Variable domain in full (rest from reference TRBV7-3 and TRBJ1-2): GAGVSQTPSNKVTEKGKYVELRCDPISGHTALYWYRQSLGQGPEFLIYFQGTGAADDSGLPNDRFFAVRPEGSVSTLKIQRTERGDSAVYLCASSSEGPNYGYTFGSGTRLTVV.

The chain joins TRBV3-1 (or the pseudogene TRBV3-2) to TRBJ2-2, with 7 bases matching TRBD1. The CDR3 totals 16 residues. Germline-derived CDR1 and CDR2 are LGHDT and YNNKEL (reference sequence). V lost 4 bases, J lost 0 bases, and 5 bases stayed unmatched. The DNA for the CDR3 is TGTGCCAGCAGCCTATTAGGGGGCTCGAACACCGGGGAGCTGTTTTTT. Its translation: CASSLLGGSNTGELFF.

The V and J genes are TRBV7-2 and TRBJ2-5; D may be TRBD1 (6 bases). Trimming stripped 5 bases from V and 5 bases from J, with 15 bases between. The CDR3 is 14 amino acids. CDR1 and CDR2 (germline): SGHTA, FQGNSA. CDR3 amino acids: CASSPLGAVETQYF. The CDR3 nucleotides read TGTGCCAGCAGCCCCCTGGGGGCGGTGGAGACCCAGTACTTC.

This chain joins TRBV30 and TRBJ2-7; D possibly corresponds to TRBD1 (6 bases). Per the germline V gene, CDR1 is GTSNPN and CDR2 is SVGIG (reference sequence). This CDR3 is built from 13 residues. V was shortened by 1 base and J by 1 base, with 8 bases between the two germline ends. The CDR3 DNA reads as TGTGCCTGGAGTGAGCAGGGGTCCTACGAGCAGTACTTC. It translates to CAWSEQGSYEQYF. Filled out from reference TRBV30 and TRBJ2-7, the complete variable domain reads SQTIHQWPATLVQPVGSPLSLECTVEGTSNPNLYWYRQAAGRGLQLLFYSVGIGQISSEVPQNLSASRPQDRQFILSSKKLLLSDSGFYLCAWSEQGSYEQYFGPGTRLTVT.

The chain links TRBV7-2 to TRBJ1-2; D remains ambiguous. V lost 5 bases and J lost 0, with 10 bases in between. The germline V gene has CDR1 SGHTA and CDR2 FQGNSA. The CDR3 spans 14 residues. The CDR3 is CASSQDGANYGYTF. The CDR3 DNA reads as TGTGCCAGCAGCCAGGACGGAGCTAACTATGGCTACACCTTC. Using reference TRBV7-2 and TRBJ1-2 for the parts outside the CDR3, the full variable domain is GAGVSQSPSNKVTEKGKDVELRCDPISGHTALYWYRQSLGQGLEFLIYFQGNSAPDKSGLPSDRFSAERTGGSVSTLTIQRTQQEDSAVYLCASSQDGANYGYTFGSGTRLTVV.

This chain joins TRBV5-1 and TRBJ2-5; 13 bases are shared with TRBD2. The CDR3 spans 17 residues. V lost 5 bases and J lost 4; bases outside the gene matches: 11. Per the germline V gene, CDR1 is SGHRS and CDR2 is YFSETQ. CDR3 coding DNA: TGCGCCAGCAGTGCCGGACTAGCGGGAGAGGGTCGAGAGACCCAGTACTTC. This codes for CASSAGLAGEGRETQYF.

This CDR3 reads CASSPETASSGNTIYF. For the CDR3, the DNA is TGTGCCAGCAGCCCCGAGACTGCTAGCTCTGGAAACACCATATATTTT. The V and J genes are TRBV5-5 and TRBJ1-3; D is unclear. Germline loops: CDR1 SGHKS, CDR2 YYEKEE (reference sequence). With 4 bases removed from V and 0 bases from J, the gap between germline ends came to 14 bases. CDR3 length: 16 amino acids.

This clone was picked up a small number of times. The chain carries TRBV11-1 and TRBJ2-7; 7 positions match TRBD1. The CDR3 extends over 16 amino acids. J was trimmed by 1 base and V by 5 bases; bases with no gene match: 11. Germline V gene lookup returns CDR1 SGHAT and CDR2 FQDESV (reference sequence). CDR3 sequence reads: CASSARWGTDSYEQYF. In nucleotides, the CDR3 is TGTGCCAGCAGCGCCCGGTGGGGGACAGATTCCTACGAGCAGTACTTC.

The chain uses TRBV18 and TRBJ1-4; D is ambiguous. Germline lookup yields CDR1 KGHSH and CDR2 LQKENI. Trimming pared 3 bases from V and 8 bases from J, leaving 16 bases between. The CDR3 contains 15 residues. The CDR3 is CASSPASQLREKLFF. The CDR3 bases are TGTGCCAGCTCACCGGCGAGCCAACTAAGGGAAAAACTGTTTTTT.

In nucleotides, the CDR3 is TGTGCCAGCAGTGAAGCGATACCAGGGGGCGGTCAGCCCCAGCATTTT. This gives the protein CASSEAIPGGGQPQHF. The rearrangement uses TRBV6-1 and TRBJ1-5; 8 bases align to TRBD1. Germline loops: CDR1 MNHNS, CDR2 SASEGT. CDR3 length equals 16 residues. The ends lost 0 bases at V and 6 bases at J; junction bases unmatched: 7.

V is TRBV28 and J is TRBJ1-2; 10 positions match TRBD1. The V gene end was trimmed by 2 bases and the J gene end by 1 base; junction bases not matched to a gene: 7. The CDR3 has 17 amino acids. Germline V CDR1 and CDR2: MDHEN, SYDVKM. The CDR3 bases are TGTGCCAGCAGTTTACAAGACCGGGACAGGGGTAACTATGGCTACACCTTC. It codes for CASSLQDRDRGNYGYTF.

The chain joins TRBV6-1 to TRBJ1-4, with D possibly being TRBD1 (5 bases). V shed 2 bases and J shed 4 bases, with 17 bases lying between them. Germline values: CDR1 MNHNS, CDR2 SASEGT. The CDR3 sequence is 17 residues long. The CDR3 coding sequence is TGTGCCAGCAGTGAACGCCCGCCACAGGCGCGTAATGAAAAACTGTTTTTT. This encodes CASSERPPQARNEKLFF.